The T cell receptor (beta chain) under discussion was sequenced for a study of T cell changes during pregnancy in multiple sclerosis. Sequencing used immunoSEQ multiplex PCR; TCRdb keeps in-frame clones, though not all of them. Of some 38,000 clones in the sample, 94% were seen once. Between the trimmed V and J ends, which lost 5 bases and 5 bases, there was a span of 12 bases. This CDR3 is 13 amino acids long. In germline, CDR1 is MNHNY, CDR2 SVGAGI (reference sequence). V gene TRBV6-6 combines with J gene TRBJ1-2; D remains unclear. This sample comprised CD4+ T cells from peripheral blood mononuclear cells, obtained in the second trimester of pregnancy. This TCR came from a female donor with multiple sclerosis, enrolled in a pregnancy study. The CDR3 bases are TGTGCCAGCAGTCCCCAATCAGTTTATGGCTACACCTTC. As protein: CASSPQSVYGYTF.